Shown below are 13 T cell receptor beta chains from a single sample sequenced in a study of blood T cell repertoires in COVID-19 (TCRdb year 2020). The library relied on the immunoSEQ multiplex PCR assay. What TCRdb holds here is the immuneACCESS table cut down to in-frame rearrangements. Part of the clones is not present; checked against another copy, under half of the missing clones reflect an unresolved V gene, and the others are unexplained. This sample comprises around 170,000 clones, about 86% of them detected only once. The ten largest clones add up to about 9.6% of the sample. Sequencing was carried out using peripheral blood. These receptor sequences come from a man aged 45-65 years with active or convalescent COVID-19.

Remarks on this clone: Other DNA sequences in this specimen translate into the identical CDR3. The chain links TRBV27 to TRBJ1-1, with no clear D. Germline CDR1 and CDR2: MNHEY and SMNVEV (reference sequence). Trimming pared 2 bases from V and 4 bases from J, leaving 8 bases between. The CDR3 is 13 amino acids. CDR3 DNA sequence: TGTGCCAGCAGTTTACGGGGTAGCACTGAAGCTTTCTTT. Amino acids: CASSLRGSTEAFF.

V and J are TRBV5-4 and TRBJ2-3; 7 bases map to TRBD2. Per the germline V gene, CDR1 is SGHNT and CDR2 is YYREEE (reference sequence). There are 16 residues in the CDR3. V trimming: 4 bases; J trimming: 2 bases; junction bases outside the gene matches: 10. The CDR3 sequence is CASSPTWGGVTDTQYF. Here the CDR3 DNA reads TGTGCCAGCAGCCCCACCTGGGGAGGGGTCACAGATACGCAGTATTTT.

This clone was detected ten times or more. J is TRBJ2-3 and V is TRBV21-1; no check of the table's D call, TRBD1, against the DNA was made. TRBV21-1 is classified as a pseudogene. The CDR3 is 17 residues long. As DNA, the CDR3 is TGTGCCAGCAGCAAAGGGGGCACAATCACTAGCACAGATACGCAGTATTTT. Translation: CASSKGGTITSTDTQYF.

This clone was counted a single time. The sample has other DNA sequences that encode this CDR3 too. The chain couples TRBV28 to TRBJ1-2, with TRBD1 as a possible D gene (5 bases). CDR3 size: 13 residues. Germline V gene data show CDR1 as MDHEN and CDR2 as SYDVKM. V shed 5 bases and J shed 2 bases, with 9 bases lying between them. The CDR3 bases are TGTGCCAGCAGTCTAGGACAAAACTATGGCTACACCTTC. It encodes CASSLGQNYGYTF.

The rearrangement uses TRBV28 and TRBJ1-4; 9 bases agree with TRBD1. This CDR3 contains 14 residues. V was clipped by 5 bases and J by 5 bases; unmatched bases: 3. Germline V gene sequence: CDR1 MDHEN, CDR2 SYDVKM. CDR3 DNA sequence: TGTGCCAGCAGTCAGACAGGGGGGAATGAAAAACTGTTTTTT. Translation: CASSQTGGNEKLFF.

The chain carries TRBV28 and TRBJ1-2, with TRBD1 matching 10 bases. The CDR3 spans 13 residues. Trimming cost V 4 bases and J 6 bases; bases outside gene matches: 2. Germline V gene data show CDR1 as MDHEN and CDR2 as SYDVKM. CDR3 residues: CASSSDRGNGYTF. CDR3 nucleotides: TGTGCCAGCAGTTCGGACAGGGGGAATGGCTACACCTTC.

In this sample, this clone turned up once. This rearrangement joins TRBV9 to TRBJ2-2; possibly TRBD1 for D (5 bases). This CDR3 is 14 amino acids long. Germline-derived CDR1 and CDR2 are SGDLS and YYNGEE. V was clipped by 3 bases and J by 4 bases, with 10 bases between them. The CDR3 nucleotides are TGTGCCAGCAGCGCGGGCAGGGTCACCGGGGAGCTGTTTTTT. It encodes CASSAGRVTGELFF.

The V call is TRBV11-1, the J call TRBJ2-3; D is ambiguous. The CDR3 covers 12 residues. Germline V gene sequence: CDR1 SGHAT, CDR2 FQDESV (reference sequence). V was clipped by 8 bases and J by 0 bases, with 6 bases between them. This CDR3 reads CASQTSTDTQYF. CDR3 DNA sequence: TGTGCCAGCCAAACTAGCACAGATACGCAGTATTTT.

V usage is TRBV6-5 and J usage is TRBJ2-5; D is possibly TRBD2 (5 bases). Germline CDR1 MNHEY, CDR2 SVGAGI. V gave up 6 bases and J gave up 4 bases, with 15 bases separating them. This CDR3 has 14 residues. CDR3 amino acids: CASSRNLGGETQYF. DNA for the CDR3: TGTGCCAGCAGCCGCAACCTTGGAGGAGAGACCCAGTACTTC.

This clone was seen only a few times. This chain links TRBV4-2 with TRBJ2-2; 7 nucleotides align to TRBD2. The germline gives CDR1 LGHNA, CDR2 YNFKEQ. V was clipped by 1 base and J by 4 bases; unmatched bases: 3. The CDR3 contains 15 residues. Here the CDR3 DNA reads TGTGCCAGCAGCCAAGCGGGAGGCGGCACCGGGGAGCTGTTTTTT. It codes for CASSQAGGGTGELFF.

The V and J genes are TRBV6-5 and TRBJ1-2; TRBD1 is a possible D gene (5 bases). V lost 0 bases, J lost 7 bases, and 15 bases lay in between. This CDR3 comprises 15 residues. Germline V CDR1 and CDR2: MNHEY, SVGAGI. This chain's CDR3 is CASSYSRGGVSGYTF. In DNA form, the CDR3 reads TGTGCCAGCAGTTACTCCCGCGGGGGGGTGAGTGGCTACACCTTC.

This clone appeared a single time. V usage is TRBV10-3 and J usage is TRBJ1-1; no reliable D call. CDR1 is ENHRY and CDR2 is SYGVKD in the germline V gene. V lost 3 bases and J 5 bases, leaving 4 bases between the germline ends. The CDR3 sequence is 11 residues long. This CDR3 reads CAISDRTEAFF. CDR3 coding DNA: TGTGCCATCAGTGACAGGACTGAAGCTTTCTTT.

This rearrangement joins TRBV29-1 to TRBJ2-7, with 10 bases fitting TRBD1. The V gene end was trimmed by 6 bases and the J gene end by 6 bases; junction bases not matched to a gene: 2. CDR1 and CDR2 (germline): SQVTM, ANQGSEA. The CDR3 totals 11 residues. CDR3 sequence (DNA): TGCAGCGTGGACAGGGGGGGCGAGCAGTACTTC. The encoded protein is CSVDRGGEQYF.